Listed below are T cell receptor beta chains from one sample, sequenced in a study of blood T cell repertoires in COVID-19. The table came from immunoSEQ multiplex PCR; TCRdb's copy has only in-frame clones and leaves some out. The sample has 300,000 to 400,000 clones, about 90% seen once. Sample: peripheral blood. Receptors were obtained from a young woman who had recovered from COVID-19. The CDR3 runs from the conserved cysteine through the conserved F or W. Fields, in order: CDR3 protein, V gene, J gene.

CDR3 protein: CASSGGRENQPQHF
V gene: TRBV19
J gene: TRBJ1-5

CDR3 protein: CASSEHRGRGAFF
V gene: TRBV19
J gene: TRBJ1-1

CDR3 protein: CASSKGRTGRVCEKLFF
V gene: TRBV21-1
J gene: TRBJ1-4

CDR3 protein: CASSVGTGFLNEQFF
V gene: TRBV19
J gene: TRBJ2-1

CDR3 protein: CAISETIAGGPIRNEQFF
V gene: TRBV10-3
J gene: TRBJ2-1

CDR3 protein: CASSSTGGEFGKLFF
V gene: TRBV7-2
J gene: TRBJ1-4

CDR3 protein: CASSWRQGYGYTF
V gene: TRBV6-5
J gene: TRBJ1-2

CDR3 protein: CASSLTQGSNQPQHF
V gene: TRBV18
J gene: TRBJ1-5

CDR3 protein: CASSFGANSNQPQHF
V gene: TRBV13
J gene: TRBJ1-5

CDR3 protein: CASSLAIPGQGRYGYTF
V gene: TRBV5-6
J gene: TRBJ1-2

CDR3 protein: CASSVDRESGYTF
V gene: TRBV2
J gene: TRBJ1-2

CDR3 protein: CATRGTGSNTEAFF
V gene: TRBV24-1
J gene: TRBJ1-1

CDR3 protein: CASSLVYSNRNTEAFF
V gene: TRBV9
J gene: TRBJ1-1

CDR3 protein: CASSPKTGINTEAFF
V gene: TRBV4-3
J gene: TRBJ1-1

CDR3 protein: CASSPGQAAHNEQFF
V gene: TRBV6-5
J gene: TRBJ2-1

CDR3 protein: CAWSQTGLNIQYF
V gene: TRBV30
J gene: TRBJ2-4

CDR3 protein: CASTQLGSGGYTF
V gene: TRBV12-3/TRBV12-4
J gene: TRBJ1-2

CDR3 protein: CASSQDWAADSYNEQFF
V gene: TRBV4-1
J gene: TRBJ2-1

CDR3 protein: CASSSRDSQPQHF
V gene: TRBV6-5
J gene: TRBJ1-5

CDR3 protein: CASSQNRSNRGRNGYTF
V gene: TRBV5-5
J gene: TRBJ1-2

CDR3 protein: CAWSGMWTSGGNTGELFF
V gene: TRBV30
J gene: TRBJ2-2

CDR3 protein: CASSLNEGVGYGYTF
V gene: TRBV7-2
J gene: TRBJ1-2

CDR3 protein: CASSRALLLRGYTF
V gene: TRBV3-1/TRBV3-2
J gene: TRBJ1-2

CDR3 protein: CASSEGANIQYF
V gene: TRBV9
J gene: TRBJ2-4

CDR3 protein: CATSRETSGQNIQYF
V gene: TRBV15
J gene: TRBJ2-4

CDR3 protein: CASTQSGRGTDTQYF
V gene: TRBV5-1
J gene: TRBJ2-3